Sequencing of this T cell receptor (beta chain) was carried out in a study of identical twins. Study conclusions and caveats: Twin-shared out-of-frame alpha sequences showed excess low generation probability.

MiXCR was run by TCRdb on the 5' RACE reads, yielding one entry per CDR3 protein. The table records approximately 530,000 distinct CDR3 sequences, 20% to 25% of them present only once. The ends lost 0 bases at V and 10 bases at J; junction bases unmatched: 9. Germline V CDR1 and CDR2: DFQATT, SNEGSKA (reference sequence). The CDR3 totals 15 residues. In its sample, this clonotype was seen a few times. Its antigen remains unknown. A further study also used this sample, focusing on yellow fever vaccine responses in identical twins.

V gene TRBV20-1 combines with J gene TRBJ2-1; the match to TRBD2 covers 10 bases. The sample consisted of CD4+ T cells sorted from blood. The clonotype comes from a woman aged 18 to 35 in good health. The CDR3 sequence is CSARDGGLAETEQFF. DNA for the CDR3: TGCAGTGCTAGAGATGGCGGACTAGCGGAAACAGAGCAGTTCTTC.